These 26 T cell receptor beta chains were sequenced from one sample in a study of Ad26.COV2.S vaccination and SARS-CoV-2 variants. Sequencing was performed with immunoSEQ multiplex PCR; in TCRdb, only in-frame clones are kept and a portion is missing. Of 400,000 to 500,000 clones in the sample, approximately 90% were seen once. Treatment: roughly 19 received Ad26.COV2.S at low or high dose, single or two shots; about 5 received placebo; per-sample allocation not given. Specimens were obtained on day 63 following the first vaccine or placebo injection. The sequencing here drew on peripheral blood, taken in a trial of Ad26.COV2.S vaccine versus placebo. Every receptor here comes from a person between 18 and 60 years old who received the Ad26.COV2.S COVID-19 vaccine or a placebo.

J is TRBJ2-7 and V is TRBV19; no reliable D call. Trimming shortened V by 5 bases and J by 0 bases, and 8 bases separated the two germline ends. The CDR3 consists of 13 residues. Germline lookup yields CDR1 LNHDA and CDR2 SQIVND (reference sequence). The CDR3 sequence: CASSGQNSYEQYF. The CDR3 bases are TGTGCCAGTAGTGGGCAAAACTCCTACGAGCAGTACTTC.

Of note for this clone: In the same sample, other DNA sequences code for this CDR3. The J gene is TRBJ2-7, the V gene TRBV5-1; the match to TRBD1 covers 9 bases. CDR3 size: 14 residues. Trimming removed 3 bases from V and 1 base from J; junction bases left unmatched: 2. Germline V lookup: CDR1 SGHRS, CDR2 YFSETQ. CDR3 protein: CASSSGTGSYEQYF. As DNA, the CDR3 is TGCGCCAGCAGCTCCGGGACAGGGTCCTACGAGCAGTACTTC. The full variable domain, rest sourced from reference TRBV5-1 and TRBJ2-7, is KAGVTQTPRYLIKTRGQQVTLSCSPISGHRSVSWYQQTPGQGLQFLFEYFSETQRNKGNFPGRFSGRQFSNSRSEMNVSTLELGDSALYLCASSSGTGSYEQYFGPGTRLTVT.

The chain carries TRBV29-1 and TRBJ2-3; TRBD2 matches 8 bases. Germline CDR1 and CDR2: SQVTM and ANQGSEA. V gave up 3 bases and J gave up 4 bases; unmatched junction bases: 15. CDR3 length: 17 residues. The CDR3 sequence: CSVDGTEPGLAADTQYF. CDR3 sequence (DNA): TGCAGCGTTGATGGCACCGAGCCCGGACTAGCAGCAGATACGCAGTATTTT.

The chain employs TRBV5-4 and TRBJ1-2, with unresolved D. There are 16 residues in the CDR3. V was trimmed by 0 bases and J by 5 bases, leaving 17 bases between them. Germline V lookup: CDR1 SGHNT, CDR2 YYREEE (reference sequence). The CDR3 bases are TGTGCCAGCAGCTTGGCGGGAATAAGGGATCAATATGGCTACACCTTC. It encodes CASSLAGIRDQYGYTF. Combining the CDR3 with reference TRBV5-4 and TRBJ1-2 gives the whole variable domain ETGVTQSPTHLIKTRGQQVTLRCSSQSGHNTVSWYQQALGQGPQFIFQYYREEENGRGNFPPRFSGLQFPNYSSELNVNALELDDSALYLCASSLAGIRDQYGYTFGSGTRLTVV.

DNA for the CDR3: TGTGCCAGCAGTTCCCGGGGGGGCCGCAATGAGCAGTTCTTC. It specifies CASSSRGGRNEQFF. V gene TRBV6-2 or TRBV6-3 combines with J gene TRBJ2-1, with TRBD2 matching 8 bases. The CDR3 loop spans 14 amino acids. CDR1 and CDR2 (germline): MNHEY, SVGEGT. V was pared by 4 bases and J by 6 bases, with 5 bases of the junction left unmatched.

The chain carries TRBV2 and TRBJ2-7; D is possibly TRBD2 (7 bases). V was clipped by 7 bases and J by 3 bases, with 19 bases between them. CDR1 SNHLY and CDR2 FYNNEI come from the germline V gene. There are 15 residues in the CDR3. CDR3 sequence reads: CASTEGGGEFYEQYF. The DNA of the CDR3 is TGTGCCAGCACCGAAGGGGGGGGAGAATTCTACGAGCAGTACTTC.

This rearrangement joins TRBV7-2 to TRBJ1-1; D might be TRBD1 (5 bases). V shed 2 bases and J shed 1 base, with 8 bases lying between them. Per the germline V gene, CDR1 is SGHTA and CDR2 is FQGNSA. The CDR3 totals 14 residues. CDR3 loop: CASSLQGQNTEAFF. The CDR3 DNA follows: TGTGCCAGCAGCTTACAAGGACAGAACACTGAAGCTTTCTTT.

The chain employs TRBV11-2 and TRBJ1-5; 9 nucleotides match TRBD1. V lost 6 bases, J lost 9 bases, and 12 bases stayed unmatched. The CDR3 length is 15 residues. The V gene's germline CDR1 is SGHAT and CDR2 FQNNGV. The CDR3 bases are TGTGCCAGCAGTCAGGACAGGGGCTCCATCATGCCCCAGCATTTT. Translating gives CASSQDRGSIMPQHF.

The chain is built from TRBV4-2 and TRBJ1-2, with D perhaps TRBD1 (5 bases). V lost 4 bases, J lost 8 bases, and 17 bases lay in between. The length of the CDR3 is 14 residues. Germline CDR1 is LGHNA and CDR2 is YNFKEQ. The CDR3 loop is CASSLVGGSGGYTF. DNA of the CDR3: TGTGCCAGCAGCCTAGTGGGGGGTAGCGGCGGCTACACCTTC.

This clone was detected a few times. The chain recombines TRBV15 with TRBJ1-1; 7 nucleotides line up with TRBD1. Per the germline V gene, CDR1 is LNHNV and CDR2 is YYDKDF (reference sequence). This CDR3 is built from 12 residues. J lost 7 bases, V lost 5 bases, and 4 bases had no gene match. DNA for the CDR3: TGTGCCACCAGCCTCGGACAGGTTGAAGCTTTCTTT. Its translation is CATSLGQVEAFF.

The V call is TRBV7-2, the J call TRBJ2-5; the D gene is possibly TRBD1 (5 bases). V was trimmed by 1 base and J by 5 bases, leaving 23 bases between them. Germline V gene data show CDR1 as SGHTA and CDR2 as FQGNSA. This CDR3 contains 18 residues. CDR3 region: CASSLVWRSRVGVETQYF. In nucleotides, the CDR3 is TGTGCCAGCAGCTTAGTGTGGCGGAGCAGGGTAGGGGTTGAGACCCAGTACTTC.

J is TRBJ1-2 and V is TRBV6-5, with D perhaps matching TRBD1 (6 bases). V was shortened by 2 bases and J by 6 bases, with 16 bases between the two germline ends. This CDR3 is built from 15 residues. Germline-derived CDR1 and CDR2 are MNHEY and SVGAGI. The CDR3 loop is CASSYDAGETHGYTF. The DNA for the CDR3 is TGTGCCAGCAGTTACGATGCAGGGGAAACCCATGGCTACACCTTC.

This clone was picked up a small number of times. The chain joins TRBV27 to TRBJ1-6, with 7 bases matching TRBD1. Germline CDR1 and CDR2: MNHEY and SMNVEV (reference sequence). CDR3 length: 14 residues. The J segment lost 8 bases and the V segment lost 6 bases, leaving 7 bases of the junction unmatched. Here the CDR3 DNA reads TGTGCCAGCAGCTATGACAGGGAAGATTCACCCCTCCACTTT. Amino acids: CASSYDREDSPLHF.

The rearrangement joins TRBV5-5 to TRBJ1-6, with TRBD1 as a possible D gene (6 bases). In germline, CDR1 is SGHKS, CDR2 YYEKEE (reference sequence). V shed 4 bases and J shed 7 bases, with 15 bases lying between them. This CDR3 comprises 15 residues. The CDR3 nucleotides are TGTGCCAGCAGCCTAATTATTACAGGGAATTCACCCCTCCACTTT. Translated, it gives CASSLIITGNSPLHF.

The chain has TRBV10-3 and TRBJ2-7; no firm D call. This CDR3 contains 15 residues. Per the germline V gene, CDR1 is ENHRY and CDR2 is SYGVKD. V lost 4 bases and J lost 0, with 13 bases in between. This CDR3 is CAISGPGKNSYEQYF. The CDR3 DNA sequence: TGTGCCATCAGTGGACCCGGCAAGAACTCCTACGAGCAGTACTTC.

The J gene is TRBJ1-1, the V gene TRBV7-8; D gene uncertain. Trimming shortened V by 6 bases and J by 2 bases, and 19 bases separated the two germline ends. Germline V lookup: CDR1 SGHVS, CDR2 FQNEAQ. The CDR3 covers 16 residues. The CDR3 region has the DNA TGTGCCAGCAGGGGAACAGTCGGAACAAGAAACACTGAAGCTTTCTTT. This sequence encodes CASRGTVGTRNTEAFF.

The chain uses TRBV2 and TRBJ2-3, with D unresolved. The CDR3 runs 16 residues. V was clipped by 2 bases and J by 0 bases, with 12 bases between them. From germline, CDR1 is SNHLY and CDR2 FYNNEI. The CDR3 is CASSELRTASTDTQYF. CDR3 DNA sequence: TGTGCCAGCAGTGAACTACGGACGGCGAGCACAGATACGCAGTATTTT. Filled out from reference TRBV2 and TRBJ2-3, the complete variable domain reads EPEVTQTPSHQVTQMGQEVILRCVPISNHLYFYWYRQILGQKVEFLVSFYNNEISEKSEIFDDQFSVERPDGSNFTLKIRSTKLEDSAMYFCASSELRTASTDTQYFGPGTRLTVL.

This clone was detected only once. This chain links TRBV5-1 with TRBJ2-7, with D uncertain. The length of the CDR3 is 15 residues. Deletions cut 1 base from V and 1 base from J, with 12 bases between. Germline V gene data show CDR1 as SGHRS and CDR2 as YFSETQ. The CDR3 protein is CASSLSALGSYEQYF. In DNA form, the CDR3 reads TGCGCCAGCAGCTTGTCGGCGTTGGGATCCTACGAGCAGTACTTC.

V usage is TRBV24-1 and J usage is TRBJ2-2, with a tentative D call TRBD2 (7 bases). The ends were cut back, 12 bases at V and 7 bases at J, with 23 bases in the middle. The CDR3 totals 15 residues. CDR1 is KGHDR and CDR2 is SFDVKD in the germline V gene. The CDR3 reads CAPGEGGRVGGELFF. For the CDR3, the DNA is TGTGCCCCCGGGGAGGGGGGGCGAGTCGGCGGGGAGCTGTTTTTT.

The V and J genes are TRBV19 and TRBJ1-1; no firm D call. V was clipped by 3 bases and J by 1 base, with 9 bases between them. The CDR3 is 14 amino acids. CDR1 is LNHDA and CDR2 is SQIVND in the germline V gene (reference sequence). The CDR3 DNA reads as TGTGCCAGTAGTATTGGGCCGGCGAACACTGAAGCTTTCTTT. Protein: CASSIGPANTEAFF.

CDR3 sequence: CASSLTRNQPQHF. CDR3 nucleotide sequence: TGTGCCAGCAGTTTGACACGTAATCAGCCCCAGCATTTT. This chain uses TRBV27 with TRBJ1-5; D uncertain. V shed 3 bases and J shed 4 bases, with 7 bases lying between them. CDR1 and CDR2 (germline): MNHEY, SMNVEV (reference sequence). This CDR3 has 13 residues.

V is TRBV6-4 and J is TRBJ2-3; unclear D gene. Germline V gene lookup returns CDR1 MRHNA and CDR2 SNTAGT. V was cut by 6 bases and J by 0 bases, with 7 bases left in between. The CDR3 length is 13 residues. This CDR3 reads CASRAPSTDTQYF. In DNA, the CDR3 is TGTGCCAGCAGAGCGCCGAGCACAGATACGCAGTATTTT.

The chain is built from TRBV11-2 and TRBJ1-3; no firm D call. With 1 base removed from V and 0 bases from J, the gap between germline ends came to 13 bases. The CDR3 has 17 amino acids. Germline V gives CDR1 SGHAT, CDR2 FQNNGV. The CDR3 spells CASSLVSSGYSGNTIYF. The CDR3 bases are TGTGCCAGCAGCTTAGTCTCGTCGGGCTACTCTGGAAACACCATATATTTT.

The chain uses TRBV5-1 and TRBJ2-7; D is unresolved. The V end lost 4 bases, the J end lost 6 bases, and 20 bases lay between the germline ends. CDR3 length equals 15 residues. CDR1 SGHRS and CDR2 YFSETQ come from the germline V gene. CDR3 bases: TGCGCCAGCAGCCCGCTCGGGCTAGATAGCAGCGAGCAGTACTTC. This encodes CASSPLGLDSSEQYF.

The chain uses TRBV6-2 or TRBV6-3 and TRBJ2-3; D might be TRBD1 or TRBD2, each matching 7 bases. The V end lost 4 bases, the J end lost 2 bases, and 22 bases lay between the germline ends. This CDR3 has 18 residues. In germline, CDR1 is MNHEY, CDR2 SVGEGT. The CDR3 is CASSFTGVLADFTDTQYF. CDR3 DNA: TGTGCCAGCAGTTTTACAGGGGTGCTAGCGGATTTCACAGATACGCAGTATTTT.

The chain is built from TRBV7-2 and TRBJ2-2; 8 bases line up with TRBD1. This CDR3 has 15 amino acids. Trimming removed 5 bases from V and 7 bases from J; junction bases left unmatched: 9. Germline CDR1 is SGHTA and CDR2 is FQGNSA. The CDR3 DNA is TGTGCCAGCAGCCCCCTGGCAGGGGGCTTCGGGGAGCTGTTTTTT. It is translated as CASSPLAGGFGELFF.